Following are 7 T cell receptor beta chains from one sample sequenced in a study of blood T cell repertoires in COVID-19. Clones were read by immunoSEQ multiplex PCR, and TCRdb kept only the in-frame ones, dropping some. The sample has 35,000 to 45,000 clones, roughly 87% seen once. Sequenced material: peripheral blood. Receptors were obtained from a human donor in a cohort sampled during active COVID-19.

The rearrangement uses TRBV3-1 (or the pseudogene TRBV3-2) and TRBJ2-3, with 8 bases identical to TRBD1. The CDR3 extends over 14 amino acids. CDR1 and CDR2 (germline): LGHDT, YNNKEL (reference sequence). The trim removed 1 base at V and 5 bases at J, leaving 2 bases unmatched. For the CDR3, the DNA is TGTGCCAGCAGCCAAGGGACAGGGAAAGATACGCAGTATTTT. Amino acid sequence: CASSQGTGKDTQYF.

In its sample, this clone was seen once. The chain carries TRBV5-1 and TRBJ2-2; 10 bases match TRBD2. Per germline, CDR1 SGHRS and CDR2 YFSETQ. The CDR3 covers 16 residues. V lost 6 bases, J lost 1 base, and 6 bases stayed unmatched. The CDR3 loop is CASKGPSGGNTGELFF. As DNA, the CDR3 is TGCGCCAGCAAAGGGCCTAGCGGGGGGAACACCGGGGAGCTGTTTTTT.

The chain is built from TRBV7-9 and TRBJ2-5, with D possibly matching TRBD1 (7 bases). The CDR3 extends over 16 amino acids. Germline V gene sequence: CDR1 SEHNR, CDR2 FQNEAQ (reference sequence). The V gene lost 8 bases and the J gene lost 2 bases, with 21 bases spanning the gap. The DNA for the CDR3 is TGTGCCAGCTCCAGGGGGACTCCCTTACGTCAAGAGACCCAGTACTTC. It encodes CASSRGTPLRQETQYF.

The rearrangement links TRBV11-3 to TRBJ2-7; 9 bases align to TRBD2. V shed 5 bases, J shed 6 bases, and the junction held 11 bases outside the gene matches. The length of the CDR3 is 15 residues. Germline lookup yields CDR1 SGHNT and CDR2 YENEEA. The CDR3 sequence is CASSPDGGRAREQYF. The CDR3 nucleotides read TGTGCCAGCAGCCCGGACGGCGGGAGGGCCCGCGAGCAGTACTTC.

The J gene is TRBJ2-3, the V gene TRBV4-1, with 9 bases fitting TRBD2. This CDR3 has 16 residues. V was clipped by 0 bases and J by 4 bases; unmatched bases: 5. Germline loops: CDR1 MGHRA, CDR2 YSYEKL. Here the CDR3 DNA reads TGCGCCAGCAGCCAAGAGAGGGGACTAGCATCAGATACGCAGTATTTT. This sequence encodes CASSQERGLASDTQYF.

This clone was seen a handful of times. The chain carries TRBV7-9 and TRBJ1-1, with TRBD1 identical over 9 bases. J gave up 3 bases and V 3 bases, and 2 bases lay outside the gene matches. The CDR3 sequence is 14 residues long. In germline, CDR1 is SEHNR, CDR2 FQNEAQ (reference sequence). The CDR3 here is CASSLWTGDTEAFF. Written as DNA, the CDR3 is TGTGCCAGCAGCTTGTGGACAGGGGACACTGAAGCTTTCTTT.

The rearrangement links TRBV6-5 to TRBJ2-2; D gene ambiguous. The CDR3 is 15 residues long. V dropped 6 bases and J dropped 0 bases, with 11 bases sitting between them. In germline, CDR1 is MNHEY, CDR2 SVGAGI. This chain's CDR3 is CASRPRSPNTGELFF. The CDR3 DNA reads TGTGCCAGCAGGCCCCGGAGTCCGAACACCGGGGAGCTGTTTTTT.